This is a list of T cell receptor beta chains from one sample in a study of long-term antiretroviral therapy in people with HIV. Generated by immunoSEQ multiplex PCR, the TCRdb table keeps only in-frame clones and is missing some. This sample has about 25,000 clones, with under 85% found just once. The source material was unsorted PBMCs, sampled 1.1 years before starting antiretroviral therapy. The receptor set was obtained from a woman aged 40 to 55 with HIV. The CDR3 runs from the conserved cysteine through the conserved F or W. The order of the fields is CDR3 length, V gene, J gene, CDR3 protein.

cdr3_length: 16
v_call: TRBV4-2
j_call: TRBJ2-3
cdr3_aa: CASSPRGPTSTDTQYF

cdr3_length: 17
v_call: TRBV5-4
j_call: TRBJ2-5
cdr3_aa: CASSLGVSGSLVGTQYF

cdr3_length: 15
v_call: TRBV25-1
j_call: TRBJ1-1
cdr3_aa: CASIHSVLINTEAFF

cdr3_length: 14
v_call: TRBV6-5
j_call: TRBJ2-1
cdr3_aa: CASSYSGGIDEQFF

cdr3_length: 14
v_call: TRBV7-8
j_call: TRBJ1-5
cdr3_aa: CASSADRYNQPQHF

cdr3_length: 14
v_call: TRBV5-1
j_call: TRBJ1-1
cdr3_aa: CASSSQGGNTEAFF

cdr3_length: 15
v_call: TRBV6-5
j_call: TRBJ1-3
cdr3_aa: CASTPGQAYGNTIYF

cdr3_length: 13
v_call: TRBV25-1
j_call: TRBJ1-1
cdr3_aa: CASRDSRNTEAFF

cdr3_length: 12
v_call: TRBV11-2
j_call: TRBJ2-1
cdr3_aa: CATKGSPPEQFF

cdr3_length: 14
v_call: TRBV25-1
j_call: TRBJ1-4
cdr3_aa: CASSFAGVGEKLFF

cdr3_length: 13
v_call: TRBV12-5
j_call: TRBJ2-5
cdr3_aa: CASGQGAWETQYF

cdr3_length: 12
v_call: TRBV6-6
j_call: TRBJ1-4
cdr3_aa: CATRDGYEKLFF

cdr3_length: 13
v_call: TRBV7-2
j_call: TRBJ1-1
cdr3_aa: CASSLGRHPVAFF

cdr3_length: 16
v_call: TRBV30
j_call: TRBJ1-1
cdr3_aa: CAWKLARANGNTEAFF

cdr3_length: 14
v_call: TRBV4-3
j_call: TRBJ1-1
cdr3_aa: CASSQEWHDTEAFF

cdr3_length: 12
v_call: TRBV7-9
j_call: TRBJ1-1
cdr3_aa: CASSLDRREAFF

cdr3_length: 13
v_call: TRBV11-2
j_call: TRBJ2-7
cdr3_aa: CASSLGYGSEQYF

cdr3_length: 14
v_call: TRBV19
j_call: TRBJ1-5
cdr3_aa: CASTADRGNQPQHF

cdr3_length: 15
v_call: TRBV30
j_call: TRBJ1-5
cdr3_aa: CAWSGGTGRNQPQHF

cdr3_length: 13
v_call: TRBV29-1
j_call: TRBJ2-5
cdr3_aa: CSVEFGVGETQYF

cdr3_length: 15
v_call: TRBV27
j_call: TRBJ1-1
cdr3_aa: CASSLKGEWHTEAFF

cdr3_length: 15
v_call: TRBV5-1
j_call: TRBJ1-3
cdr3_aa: CASSLGGSSGNTIYF

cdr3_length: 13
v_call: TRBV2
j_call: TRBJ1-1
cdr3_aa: CASSWSGGTEAFF

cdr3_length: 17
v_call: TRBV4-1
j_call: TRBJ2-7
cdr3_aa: CASSQEKGQLFSYEQYF

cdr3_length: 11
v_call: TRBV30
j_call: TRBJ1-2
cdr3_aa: CACPLNYGYTF

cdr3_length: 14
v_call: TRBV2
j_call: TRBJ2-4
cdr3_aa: CASREGTAKNIQYF

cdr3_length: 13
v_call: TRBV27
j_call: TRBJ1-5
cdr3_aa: CATAGGLNQPQHF

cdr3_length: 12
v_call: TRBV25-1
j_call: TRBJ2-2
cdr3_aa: CASSENTGELFF

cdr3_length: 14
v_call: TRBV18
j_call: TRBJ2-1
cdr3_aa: CASSPPSLAVEQFF

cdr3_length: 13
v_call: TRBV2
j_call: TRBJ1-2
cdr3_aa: CASTATDNYGYTF

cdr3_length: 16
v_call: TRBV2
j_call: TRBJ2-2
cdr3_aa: CASSESGGGFTGELFF

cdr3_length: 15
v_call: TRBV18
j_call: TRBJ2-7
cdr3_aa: CASSPLTQGGIEQYF

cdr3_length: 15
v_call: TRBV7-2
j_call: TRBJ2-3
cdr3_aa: CASSLARRGEDTQYF

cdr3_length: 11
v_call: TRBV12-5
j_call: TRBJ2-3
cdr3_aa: CASGTRGTQYF

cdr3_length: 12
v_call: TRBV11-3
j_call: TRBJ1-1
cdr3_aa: CASSSRGDEAFF

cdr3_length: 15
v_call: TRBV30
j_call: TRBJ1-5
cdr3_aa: CAWSVRGAGVQPQHF

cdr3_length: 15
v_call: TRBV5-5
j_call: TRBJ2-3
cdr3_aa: CASSTRQGLADTQYF

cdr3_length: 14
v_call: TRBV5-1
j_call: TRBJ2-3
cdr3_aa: CASNFAGGTDTQYF

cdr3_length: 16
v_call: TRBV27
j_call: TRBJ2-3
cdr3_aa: CASSPRTSDSTDTQYF

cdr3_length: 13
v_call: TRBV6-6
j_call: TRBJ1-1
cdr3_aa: CASSQWARTEAFF

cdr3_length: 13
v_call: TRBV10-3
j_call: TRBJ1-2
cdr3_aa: CATQVGVDYGYTF

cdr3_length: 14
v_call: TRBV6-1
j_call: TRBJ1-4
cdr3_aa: CATSPAGTVEKLFF

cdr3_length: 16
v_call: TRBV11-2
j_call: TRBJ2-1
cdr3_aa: CASSLPWGGSSNEQFF

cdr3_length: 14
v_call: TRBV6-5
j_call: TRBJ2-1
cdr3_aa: CASSSGVKYNEQFF

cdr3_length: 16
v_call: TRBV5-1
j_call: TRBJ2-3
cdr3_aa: CASSLDGTRWADTQYF